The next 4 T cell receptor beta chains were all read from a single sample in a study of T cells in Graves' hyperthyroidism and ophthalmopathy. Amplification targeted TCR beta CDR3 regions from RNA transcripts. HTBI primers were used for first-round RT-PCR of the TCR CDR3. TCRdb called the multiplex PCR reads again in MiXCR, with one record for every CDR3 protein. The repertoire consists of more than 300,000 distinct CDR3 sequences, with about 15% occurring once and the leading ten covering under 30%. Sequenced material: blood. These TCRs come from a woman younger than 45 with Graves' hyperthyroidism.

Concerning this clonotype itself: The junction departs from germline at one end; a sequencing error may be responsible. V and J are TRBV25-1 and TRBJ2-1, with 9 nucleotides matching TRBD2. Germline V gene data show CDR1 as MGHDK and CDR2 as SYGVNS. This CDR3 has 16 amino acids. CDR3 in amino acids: CTSSESTSGSYNEQFF. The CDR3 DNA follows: TGTACCAGCAGTGAATCAACTAGCGGGTCCTACAATGAGCAGTTCTTC.

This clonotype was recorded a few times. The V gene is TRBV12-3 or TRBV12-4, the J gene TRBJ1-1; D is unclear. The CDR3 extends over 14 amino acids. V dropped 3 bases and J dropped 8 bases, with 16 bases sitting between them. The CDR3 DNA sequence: TGTGCCAGCAGTTTGGGTACCCGGGCAGCGGAAGCTTTCTTT. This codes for CASSLGTRAAEAFF.

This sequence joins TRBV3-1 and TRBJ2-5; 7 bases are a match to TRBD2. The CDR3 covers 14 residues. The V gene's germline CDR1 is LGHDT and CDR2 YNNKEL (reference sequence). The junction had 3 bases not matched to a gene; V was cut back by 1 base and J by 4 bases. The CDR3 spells CASSQGPGGETQYF. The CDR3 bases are TGTGCCAGCAGCCAAGGCCCGGGGGGAGAGACCCAGTACTTC.

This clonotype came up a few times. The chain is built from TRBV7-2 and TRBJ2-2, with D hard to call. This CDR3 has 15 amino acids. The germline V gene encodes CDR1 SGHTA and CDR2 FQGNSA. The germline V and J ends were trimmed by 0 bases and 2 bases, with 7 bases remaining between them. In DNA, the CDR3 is TGTGCCAGCAGCTTAGCGGGAATTAACACCGGGGAGCTGTTTTTT. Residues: CASSLAGINTGELFF.